This entry features one TCR beta chain sequence. What it binds is unknown. The sample belongs to a study of lymphopenia after photon versus proton radiotherapy. Overall study results and limits: Larger post-nadir TCR diversity loss correlated inversely with survival in deceased patients. Under photons, naive T cells and diversity fell while effector/memory populations rose. Only patients who died were analyzed for survival; proton advantage is unproven. After the lymphocyte nadir, photon-treated repertoires showed oligoclonal expansion, especially of CD8+ Temra cells.

Profiling relied on immunoSEQ multiplex PCR, and the TCRdb table lists in-frame clones only, not all of them. The sample lists about 45,000 clones, 85% to 90% seen once, with 2.2% in the top ten. Germline trimming cut 5 bases from V and 4 bases from J; bases unmatched to any gene: 5. The CDR3 contains 14 residues. CDR1 is MNHNS, CDR2 SASEGT, per germline. Here the sequenced sample was peripheral blood, taken from a patient treated with photon-based radiotherapy. The clonotype originates from a middle-aged man with gastric cancer. This chain joins TRBV6-1 and TRBJ1-2, with 9 bases aligning to TRBD1. CDR3 amino acids: CASSPGTGTYGYTF. The DNA for the CDR3 is TGTGCCAGCAGTCCCGGGACAGGGACCTATGGCTACACCTTC.